The next 27 T cell receptor beta chains were all read from a single sample in a study of neurological immune-mediated disorders. The time point: longitudinal time-point 1 (baseline). A single record per CDR3 protein comes from TCRdb applying MiXCR to the 5' RACE reads. This sample has approximately 53,000 distinct CDR3 sequences, with roughly 10% found just once. Sequences were obtained from PBMCs. The receptors were sampled from a woman in her 40s in good health.

At least ten counts were recorded for this clonotype. At one of its ends the junction is not consistent with the germline gene, which may arise from a read error. The rearrangement joins TRBV24-1 to TRBJ2-5; D may be TRBD1 or TRBD2 (5 bases each). Germline loops: CDR1 KGHDR, CDR2 SFDVKD. There are 16 residues in the CDR3. This CDR3 is CATSGGPGTDHETQYF. DNA for the CDR3: TGTGCCACCAGTGGTGGCCCCGGGACGGACCATGAGACCCAGTACTTC.

The sample holds many counts of this clonotype. This rearrangement joins TRBV6-2 or TRBV6-3 to TRBJ2-1, with 12 bases identical to TRBD2. V shed 6 bases, J shed 7 bases, and the junction held 19 bases outside the gene matches. The CDR3 runs to 19 residues. In germline, CDR1 is MNHEY, CDR2 SVGEGT. CDR3 DNA: TGTGCCAGCAGCGCAAGACTGGGACTAGCGGGCGACTACAGGAATGAGCAGTTCTTC. Amino acid sequence: CASSARLGLAGDYRNEQFF.

This clonotype came up many times. V is TRBV3-1 and J is TRBJ1-1; D unclear. CDR1 and CDR2 from the germline V gene are LGHDT and YNNKEL (reference sequence). Trimming stripped 0 bases from V and 3 bases from J, with 8 bases between. The CDR3 is 14 amino acids. The CDR3 reads CASSQDTGDTEAFF. As DNA, the CDR3 is TGTGCCAGCAGCCAAGACACGGGAGACACTGAAGCTTTCTTT.

This clonotype was seen many times. The chain combines TRBV4-3 with TRBJ1-1; a possible D gene is TRBD1 (5 bases). V shed 0 bases and J shed 9 bases, with 17 bases lying between them. Germline V gene data show CDR1 as LGHNA and CDR2 as YSLEER. CDR3 size: 15 residues. CDR3 DNA: TGCGCCAGCAGCCAAGAGACTAGCGGGGGACTAAAAGCTTTCTTT. Translating gives CASSQETSGGLKAFF.

The chain couples TRBV12-3 or TRBV12-4 to TRBJ1-5; D may be TRBD1 (6 bases). V lost 11 bases to trimming and J lost 5 bases, with 16 bases between them. The CDR3 spans 13 residues. CDR3 in amino acids: CAGGGGQDQPQHF. CDR3 bases: TGTGCCGGGGGGGGGGGCCAGGATCAGCCCCAGCATTTT.

This clonotype was counted ten times or more. This chain uses TRBV12-3 or TRBV12-4 with TRBJ2-5; 7 bases align to TRBD2. V shed 1 base, J shed 6 bases, and the junction held 8 bases outside the gene matches. The CDR3 covers 15 residues. CDR3: CASSLDAGALKTQYF. The DNA for the CDR3 is TGTGCCAGCAGTTTAGACGCGGGAGCTTTGAAGACCCAGTACTTC.

The CDR3 region is CASSSSAGAENTEAFF. The CDR3 coding sequence is TGTGCCAGCAGCTCCAGTGCAGGGGCGGAAAACACTGAAGCTTTCTTT. The chain carries TRBV11-1 and TRBJ1-1; TRBD1 is a possible D gene (6 bases). V lost 4 bases, J lost 2 bases, and 17 bases lay in between. CDR1 and CDR2 from the germline V gene are SGHAT and FQDESV (reference sequence). This CDR3 comprises 16 residues.

The table lists this clonotype with many counts. The gene calls are TRBV10-3 and TRBJ2-6; D call uncertain. Germline lookup yields CDR1 ENHRY and CDR2 SYGVKD. Deletions cut 0 bases from V and 1 base from J, with 7 bases between. The CDR3 has 16 amino acids. CDR3 in amino acids: CAISESGLSGANVLTF. In nucleotides, the CDR3 is TGTGCCATCAGTGAGTCAGGGTTATCTGGGGCCAACGTCCTGACTTTC.

This clonotype was detected many times. The chain couples TRBV7-3 to TRBJ2-6, with 10 nucleotides matching TRBD1. The CDR3 consists of 16 residues. V was pared by 3 bases and J by 4 bases, with 3 bases of the junction left unmatched. CDR1 and CDR2 from the germline V gene are SGHTA and FQGTGA. The DNA for the CDR3 is TGTGCCAGCAGCTTGGGACAGGGGCTCGGGGCCAACGTCCTGACTTTC. It encodes CASSLGQGLGANVLTF.

There are many counts of this clonotype. V gene TRBV27 combines with J gene TRBJ2-7; 9 bases are shared with TRBD1. The junction had 4 bases not matched to a gene; V was cut back by 2 bases and J by 2 bases. This CDR3 contains 15 residues. Germline V CDR1 and CDR2: MNHEY, SMNVEV (reference sequence). The CDR3 reads CASSLGGTGPYEQYF. As DNA, the CDR3 is TGTGCCAGCAGTTTAGGAGGGACAGGGCCCTACGAGCAGTACTTC.

The sample holds many counts of this clonotype. The chain couples TRBV9 to TRBJ1-2; 7 bases are a match to TRBD1. Trimming took 3 bases from V and 7 from J; bases not matched to a gene: 9. The germline V gene encodes CDR1 SGDLS and CDR2 YYNGEE. The CDR3 is 14 amino acids. CDR3 loop: CASSALDREGGYTF. The DNA for the CDR3 is TGTGCCAGCAGCGCGTTAGACAGGGAAGGTGGCTACACCTTC.

This clonotype was detected once. V gene TRBV12-3 or TRBV12-4 combines with J gene TRBJ1-5, with 8 bases aligning to TRBD1. CDR3 length: 15 amino acids. Germline trimming cut 3 bases from V and 6 bases from J; bases unmatched to any gene: 7. CDR3 residues: CASSLGDRYCQPQHF. CDR3 coding DNA: TGTGCCAGCAGTTTGGGGGACAGGTATTGTCAGCCCCAGCATTTT.

This clonotype was picked up many times. V is TRBV6-5 and J is TRBJ1-2, with a weak D call TRBD1 (5 bases). The V end lost 8 bases, the J end lost 4 bases, and 11 bases lay between the germline ends. The CDR3 sequence is 12 residues long. Germline V CDR1 and CDR2: MNHEY, SVGAGI. The CDR3 is CASGPRAYGYTF. The CDR3 DNA is TGTGCCAGCGGACCCAGGGCCTATGGCTACACCTTC.

The chain recombines TRBV7-2 with TRBJ2-3; 10 nucleotides line up with TRBD1. Trimming took 6 bases from V and 6 from J; bases not matched to a gene: 9. CDR1 is SGHTA and CDR2 is FQGNSA in the germline V gene. This CDR3 is 15 amino acids long. CDR3 bases: TGTGCCAGCAGTCGCCGGGACAGGGGAGCGGATACGCAGTATTTT. Amino acids: CASSRRDRGADTQYF.

This clonotype was seen repeatedly, ten times or more. The V gene is TRBV6-2 or TRBV6-3, the J gene TRBJ1-5, with D perhaps TRBD1 (6 bases). V dropped 7 bases and J dropped 2 bases, with 12 bases sitting between them. The germline CDR1 and CDR2 sequences are MNHEY and SVGEGT. This CDR3 region has 14 residues. This CDR3 is CASTDPGGNQPQHF. As DNA, the CDR3 is TGTGCCAGCACCGACCCAGGGGGCAATCAGCCCCAGCATTTT.

This clonotype was recorded at least ten times. V usage is TRBV30 and J usage is TRBJ1-2; 10 nucleotides agree with TRBD1. Germline V lookup: CDR1 GTSNPN, CDR2 SVGIG (reference sequence). This CDR3 region has 15 residues. The V and J ends lost 1 base and 4 bases, in that order; junction bases with no gene match: 6. CDR3 residues: CAWSEGTGEIYGYTF. CDR3 bases: TGTGCCTGGAGTGAGGGGACAGGGGAGATCTATGGCTACACCTTC.

Note on this clonotype: A much larger clone differs from this one at a single base, so this may be a read error. This chain joins TRBV4-3 and TRBJ2-1; 9 bases are a match to TRBD2. The germline gives CDR1 LGHNA, CDR2 YSLEER. The CDR3 is 14 residues long. V gave up 5 bases and J gave up 7 bases; unmatched junction bases: 6. The CDR3 spells CASSVRTSENEQFF. The CDR3 DNA reads TGCGCCAGCAGCGTTCGGACTAGCGAGAATGAGCAGTTCTTC.

In this sample, this clonotype turned up many times. The DNA for the CDR3 is TGCGCCAGCAGCTTGGTGGGCTTTGACGGGTCGTATGAGCAGTTCTTC. Translation gives CASSLVGFDGSYEQFF. The chain has TRBV5-1 and TRBJ2-1; no definite D call. CDR3 size: 16 residues. CDR1 and CDR2 (germline): SGHRS, YFSETQ. V was shortened by 0 bases and J by 8 bases, with 18 bases between the two germline ends.

In this sample, this clonotype turned up many times. The rearrangement joins TRBV20-1 to TRBJ2-7; tentatively, D is TRBD1 or TRBD2 (7 bases each). Deletions cut 7 bases from V and 2 bases from J, with 18 bases between. The V gene's germline CDR1 is DFQATT and CDR2 SNEGSKA (reference sequence). The CDR3 runs to 14 residues. CDR3 DNA: TGCAGTGTCGCGGGGGACAGCACCACCTACGAGCAGTACTTC. It yields the protein CSVAGDSTTYEQYF.

Many counts were recorded for this clonotype. V is TRBV3-1 and J is TRBJ1-1; D is undetermined. Germline V gene lookup returns CDR1 LGHDT and CDR2 YNNKEL (reference sequence). This CDR3 is 14 amino acids long. V gave up 0 bases and J gave up 5 bases, with 10 bases separating them. The CDR3 bases are TGTGCCAGCAGCCAAGATCCGATGGGGACTGAAGCTTTCTTT. Translation gives CASSQDPMGTEAFF.

This clonotype showed up many times. This rearrangement joins TRBV12-3 or TRBV12-4 to TRBJ2-3, with 8 bases fitting TRBD2. This CDR3 has 14 residues. With V trimmed by 6 bases and J by 1 base, 3 bases remained unmatched. CDR3 sequence: CASRPTSGTDTQYF. The DNA for the CDR3 is TGTGCCAGCAGACCGACTAGCGGCACAGATACGCAGTATTTT.

This clonotype has at least ten counts. This chain uses TRBV7-2 with TRBJ1-1; D gene uncertain. Germline CDR1 reads SGHTA; CDR2 reads FQGNSA. Trimming shortened V by 5 bases and J by 4 bases, and 11 bases separated the two germline ends. The CDR3 runs 13 residues. In DNA, the CDR3 is TGTGCCAGCAGCCAGTGGGGAGGCACTGAAGCTTTCTTT. The encoded protein is CASSQWGGTEAFF.

This clonotype was detected many times. The V call is TRBV5-1, the J call TRBJ2-2, with a possible D match to TRBD2 (6 bases). The germline CDR1 and CDR2 sequences are SGHRS and YFSETQ. V was cut by 0 bases and J by 2 bases, with 11 bases left in between. The CDR3 sequence is 16 residues long. The DNA of the CDR3 is TGCGCCAGCAGCTTGGAGGCTAGCGTCAACACCGGGGAGCTGTTTTTT. This translates into CASSLEASVNTGELFF. The full variable domain, with the rest looked up from reference TRBV5-1 and TRBJ2-2, is KAGVTQTPRYLIKTRGQQVTLSCSPISGHRSVSWYQQTPGQGLQFLFEYFSETQRNKGNFPGRFSGRQFSNSRSEMNVSTLELGDSALYLCASSLEASVNTGELFFGEGSRLTVL.

This clonotype was observed at least ten times. The chain couples TRBV14 to TRBJ2-2; D not resolved. CDR1 SGHDN and CDR2 FVKESK come from the germline V gene. V dropped 1 base and J dropped 7 bases, with 7 bases sitting between them. This CDR3 region has 13 residues. The CDR3 reads CASSQVRNGELFF. The CDR3 DNA is TGTGCCAGCAGCCAAGTAAGGAACGGGGAGCTGTTTTTT. The full variable domain, completed using reference TRBV14 and TRBJ2-2, is EAGVTQFPSHSVIEKGQTVTLRCDPISGHDNLYWYRRVMGKEIKFLLHFVKESKQDESGMPNNRFLAERTGGTYSTLKVQPAELEDSGVYFCASSQVRNGELFFGEGSRLTVL.

This clonotype was seen repeatedly, ten times or more. The chain employs TRBV7-2 and TRBJ2-7, with 7 bases lining up with TRBD1. The CDR3 consists of 16 residues. With V trimmed by 5 bases and J by 1 base, 11 bases remained unmatched. CDR1 and CDR2 from the germline V gene are SGHTA and FQGNSA. The chain's CDR3 is CASSTGREQGSYEQYF. The CDR3 region has the DNA TGTGCCAGCAGCACGGGCCGGGAACAGGGGTCCTACGAGCAGTACTTC.

This clonotype came up many times. The V gene is TRBV10-3, the J gene TRBJ2-2; the D is unclear. Trimming removed 5 bases at V and 0 bases at J, with 1 base between. Germline V lookup: CDR1 ENHRY, CDR2 SYGVKD. The CDR3 runs to 12 residues. DNA for the CDR3: TGTGCCATCAGTCCGAACACCGGGGAGCTGTTTTTT. It specifies CAISPNTGELFF.

The sample holds a few counts of this clonotype. The chain joins TRBV20-1 to TRBJ1-2; weak D call: TRBD1 (5 bases). This CDR3 has 13 amino acids. Trimming took 7 bases from V and 8 from J, leaving 20 bases between them. Per germline, CDR1 DFQATT and CDR2 SNEGSKA (reference sequence). The CDR3 reads CSVPNRQKEGYTF. CDR3 DNA: TGCAGTGTTCCGAACAGGCAAAAGGAAGGCTACACCTTC.